The 28 T cell receptor beta chains below were found in one sample sequenced in a study of shared clonotypes between healthy human individuals. Only in-frame clones appear in the TCRdb table, and some are missing; sequencing was by immunoSEQ multiplex PCR. The data hold around 700,000 clones, with around 67% observed a single time. The source material was memory CD4+ T cells sorted from blood. Noted subset: CD45RA-negative fraction. These receptors were obtained from a woman in her 30s in good health.

The CDR3 reads CASIKTGNINEKLFF. CDR3 nucleotide sequence: TGTGCCAGCATAAAGACAGGGAATATTAATGAAAAACTGTTTTTT. The rearrangement uses TRBV7-9 and TRBJ1-4, with TRBD1 identical over 7 bases. Per germline, CDR1 SEHNR and CDR2 FQNEAQ (reference sequence). V lost 7 bases to trimming and J lost 4 bases; unmatched junction nucleotides: 9. This CDR3 is 15 amino acids long.

This rearrangement joins TRBV10-3 to TRBJ1-1; 7 bases match TRBD1. The junction had 13 bases not matched to a gene; V was cut back by 10 bases and J by 2 bases. This CDR3 is 15 amino acids long. Looked up from germline, CDR1 is ENHRY and CDR2 is SYGVKD. The CDR3 bases are TGTGCCACCCGAGAAGGGGGCTCTAAAAACACTGAAGCTTTCTTT. Translation gives CATREGGSKNTEAFF.

This chain links TRBV15 with TRBJ2-5; 7 nucleotides match TRBD2. The CDR3 length is 15 residues. V was pared by 1 base and J by 5 bases, with 7 bases of the junction left unmatched. CDR1 is LNHNV, CDR2 YYDKDF, per germline (reference sequence). This chain's CDR3 is CATSRVRGEGETQYF. Written as DNA, the CDR3 is TGTGCCACCAGCAGAGTTCGAGGGGAGGGTGAGACCCAGTACTTC.

In regard to this clone: Other DNA sequences from this sample encode an identical CDR3 as well. The chain is built from TRBV2 and TRBJ1-2, with unresolved D. Germline values: CDR1 SNHLY, CDR2 FYNNEI. Trimming removed 6 bases from V and 1 base from J, with 9 bases in between. The CDR3 spans 13 residues. The CDR3 region is CASSDVGNYGYTF. The CDR3 DNA is TGTGCCAGCAGCGATGTGGGTAACTATGGCTACACCTTC.

The chain is built from TRBV9 and TRBJ1-1; D is possibly TRBD1 (6 bases). V lost 0 bases, J lost 7 bases, and 13 bases lay in between. The germline gives CDR1 SGDLS, CDR2 YYNGEE. This CDR3 region has 14 residues. The CDR3 loop reads CASSVDRESGEAFF. The CDR3 DNA is TGTGCCAGCAGCGTAGACAGGGAAAGTGGTGAAGCTTTCTTT.

Sample share makes this clone medium-sized. V is TRBV28 and J is TRBJ2-2, with D unresolved. Germline-derived CDR1 and CDR2 are MDHEN and SYDVKM. Trimming left V 6 bases short and J 6 bases short, with 8 bases between. The CDR3 has 12 amino acids. In DNA form, the CDR3 reads TGTGCCAGCAGGAGGAGATCCGGGGAGCTGTTTTTT. Its translation: CASRRRSGELFF.

The V call is TRBV28, the J call TRBJ2-5, with 12 bases that match TRBD2. Germline V gives CDR1 MDHEN, CDR2 SYDVKM. The CDR3 extends over 16 amino acids. V lost 6 bases, J lost 4 bases, and 9 bases stayed unmatched. The CDR3 loop is CASSRVLAGGSETQYF. The CDR3 DNA reads TGTGCCAGCAGCCGAGTCCTAGCGGGAGGGTCAGAGACCCAGTACTTC. Using reference TRBV28 and TRBJ2-5 for the parts outside the CDR3, the full variable domain is DVKVTQSSRYLVKRTGEKVFLECVQDMDHENMFWYRQDPGLGLRLIYFSYDVKMKEKGDIPEGYSVSREKKERFSLILESASTNQTSMYLCASSRVLAGGSETQYFGPGTRLLVL.

For this clone: Other DNA sequences in the same sample also yield this CDR3. The CDR3 bases are TGCGCCAGCAGCTTGAGTCCAAGCTCTGGGGCCAACGTCCTGACTTTC. This encodes CASSLSPSSGANVLTF. This chain connects TRBV5-1 to TRBJ2-6; D ambiguous. The CDR3 length is 16 residues. The V gene lost 1 base and the J gene lost 0 bases, with 8 bases spanning the gap. In germline, CDR1 is SGHRS, CDR2 YFSETQ. The variable domain in full, with the rest retrieved from reference TRBV5-1 and TRBJ2-6, is KAGVTQTPRYLIKTRGQQVTLSCSPISGHRSVSWYQQTPGQGLQFLFEYFSETQRNKGNFPGRFSGRQFSNSRSEMNVSTLELGDSALYLCASSLSPSSGANVLTFGAGSRLTVL.

This clone appeared once. In DNA, the CDR3 is TGTGCCAGCAGTTACTCCCGGACAGGGTCCTCTGGCTACACCTTC. It codes for CASSYSRTGSSGYTF. The chain couples TRBV6-5 to TRBJ1-2; 8 positions match TRBD1. The CDR3 length is 15 residues. Germline loops: CDR1 MNHEY, CDR2 SVGAGI. The V gene end was trimmed by 0 bases and the J gene end by 7 bases; junction bases not matched to a gene: 7.

V gene TRBV4-1 combines with J gene TRBJ2-1; TRBD2 agrees at 12 bases. This CDR3 region has 17 residues. V lost 0 bases, J lost 6 bases, and 6 bases stayed unmatched. The germline gives CDR1 MGHRA, CDR2 YSYEKL. The CDR3 is CASSQEPVTSGSNEQFF. Written as DNA, the CDR3 is TGCGCCAGCAGCCAAGAACCGGTGACTAGCGGGAGCAATGAGCAGTTCTTC.

The J gene is TRBJ1-4, the V gene TRBV2; maybe TRBD1 (6 bases). The V gene's germline CDR1 is SNHLY and CDR2 FYNNEI. Trimming left V 7 bases short and J 7 bases short, with 13 bases between. This CDR3 comprises 13 residues. The CDR3 is CASMEGVGEKLFF. In DNA, the CDR3 is TGTGCCAGCATGGAGGGGGTGGGTGAAAAACTGTTTTTT.

This chain joins TRBV9 and TRBJ1-4, with D unclear. The CDR3 is 15 residues long. Trimming stripped 0 bases from V and 5 bases from J, with 11 bases between. Germline V CDR1 and CDR2: SGDLS, YYNGEE. The CDR3: CASSVGVGRNEKLFF. For the CDR3, the DNA is TGTGCCAGCAGCGTAGGGGTAGGGCGAAATGAAAAACTGTTTTTT.

This chain uses TRBV27 with TRBJ1-1, with D unclear. Trimming stripped 6 bases from V and 0 bases from J, with 11 bases between. From germline, CDR1 is MNHEY and CDR2 SMNVEV (reference sequence). CDR3 length: 14 residues. DNA for the CDR3: TGTGCCAGCAGCCGAGAGGGATTGAACACTGAAGCTTTCTTT. Translated, it gives CASSREGLNTEAFF.

Of note for this clone: In the same sample, other DNA sequences code for this CDR3. The J gene is TRBJ1-1, the V gene TRBV6-1, with no clear D. Trimming removed 9 bases from V and 2 bases from J, with 10 bases in between. Germline CDR1 reads MNHNS; CDR2 reads SASEGT. This CDR3 has 12 amino acids. The CDR3 sequence is CASRTVNTEAFF. CDR3 nucleotides: TGTGCCAGTCGGACGGTTAACACTGAAGCTTTCTTT.

The genes are TRBV29-1 and TRBJ2-5, with D possibly matching TRBD1 (6 bases). V shed 7 bases and J shed 4 bases, with 10 bases lying between them. This CDR3 contains 11 residues. CDR1 is SQVTM, CDR2 ANQGSEA, per germline. DNA of the CDR3: TGCAGCGCCCCCAGGGGAGAGACCCAGTACTTC. Protein: CSAPRGETQYF.

With regard to this clone: Other DNA variants within this sample encode the same CDR3. The CDR3 sequence is CASSSGTQETQYF. The CDR3 bases are TGCGCCAGCAGCTCCGGGACACAAGAGACCCAGTACTTC. The V and J genes are TRBV5-1 and TRBJ2-5, with TRBD1 as a possible D gene (6 bases). The germline gives CDR1 SGHRS, CDR2 YFSETQ. This CDR3 has 13 amino acids. The V end was cut by 3 bases, the J end by 2 bases, with 8 bases between. Drawing the rest from reference TRBV5-1 and TRBJ2-5, the complete variable domain is KAGVTQTPRYLIKTRGQQVTLSCSPISGHRSVSWYQQTPGQGLQFLFEYFSETQRNKGNFPGRFSGRQFSNSRSEMNVSTLELGDSALYLCASSSGTQETQYFGPGTRLLVL.

V is TRBV5-4 and J is TRBJ2-7, with 12 bases fitting TRBD2. Germline CDR1 is SGHNT and CDR2 is YYREEE (reference sequence). The CDR3 consists of 17 residues. Trimming cost V 4 bases and J 5 bases; bases outside gene matches: 13. The CDR3 spells CASSQDLLAGGGDEQYF. The DNA for the CDR3 is TGTGCCAGCAGCCAAGATCTACTAGCGGGAGGTGGGGACGAGCAGTACTTC.

The chain uses TRBV30 and TRBJ1-5, with 10 nucleotides matching TRBD1. V trimming: 5 bases; J trimming: 7 bases; junction bases outside the gene matches: 8. This CDR3 comprises 14 residues. CDR1 and CDR2 (germline): GTSNPN, SVGIG (reference sequence). The CDR3 coding sequence is TGTGCCTGGTCCCGGGACAGGGGACGGCAGCCCCAGCATTTT. Translated: CAWSRDRGRQPQHF.

This clone turned up a few times. The chain has TRBV30 and TRBJ1-5; perhaps TRBD1 as D (6 bases). The CDR3 loop spans 14 amino acids. The ends were cut back, 0 bases at V and 6 bases at J, with 12 bases in the middle. The germline gives CDR1 GTSNPN, CDR2 SVGIG (reference sequence). The CDR3 protein is CAWSVPGGSQPQHF. Written as DNA, the CDR3 is TGTGCCTGGAGTGTACCGGGGGGCTCTCAGCCCCAGCATTTT.

About this clone: At the DNA level, this CDR3 is encoded by other sequences in the same sample as well. The chain is built from TRBV7-9 and TRBJ2-7; perhaps TRBD2 as D (6 bases). V lost 0 bases, J lost 2 bases, and 8 bases lay in between. From germline, CDR1 is SEHNR and CDR2 FQNEAQ (reference sequence). This CDR3 is built from 14 residues. The CDR3: CASSLASGAYEQYF. The DNA for the CDR3 is TGTGCCAGCAGCTTAGCTTCGGGAGCCTACGAGCAGTACTTC.

The table lists this clone with a count of one. V is TRBV4-1 and J is TRBJ2-5; D perhaps matches TRBD2 (6 bases). This CDR3 has 17 residues. V was cut by 1 base and J by 4 bases, with 19 bases left in between. Germline assignment: CDR1 MGHRA and CDR2 YSYEKL. The CDR3 region is CASSQGESGPRGETQYF. The CDR3 nucleotides are TGCGCCAGCAGCCAAGGGGAAAGCGGGCCGAGGGGAGAGACCCAGTACTTC.

This chain uses TRBV7-8 with TRBJ2-5; D is unclear. The CDR3 consists of 15 residues. V was trimmed by 0 bases and J by 8 bases, leaving 16 bases between them. Germline values: CDR1 SGHVS, CDR2 FQNEAQ. In nucleotides, the CDR3 is TGTGCCAGCAGCTTAGCGGTGGCCTTTTCGGTTACCCAGTACTTC. Translating it yields CASSLAVAFSVTQYF.

The sample holds a few counts of this clone. Additional DNA sequences in this sample encode the identical CDR3. Here the CDR3 DNA reads TGTGCCAGCAGCCAAGGCGACAGGTACTACAATGAGCAGTTCTTC. Encoded protein: CASSQGDRYYNEQFF. V gene TRBV4-2 combines with J gene TRBJ2-1; D perhaps matches TRBD1 (6 bases). CDR3 length: 15 amino acids. Deletions cut 1 base from V and 3 bases from J, with 10 bases between. Germline V lookup: CDR1 LGHNA, CDR2 YNFKEQ.

A word on this clone: Other nucleotide sequences in the sample specify the same CDR3. This rearrangement joins TRBV27 to TRBJ2-7; perhaps TRBD1 as D (6 bases). The V and J ends lost 3 bases and 4 bases respectively, with 13 bases between them. Germline assignment: CDR1 MNHEY and CDR2 SMNVEV (reference sequence). This CDR3 is built from 14 residues. The CDR3 DNA follows: TGTGCCAGCAGTTTCTCACAGGGTCCTTACGAGCAGTACTTC. This codes for CASSFSQGPYEQYF.

J is TRBJ2-3 and V is TRBV5-1; TRBD2 is a possible D gene (6 bases). The germline V gene encodes CDR1 SGHRS and CDR2 YFSETQ. The CDR3 is made up of 16 amino acids. V lost 7 bases, J lost 0 bases, and 18 bases lay in between. This chain's CDR3 is CASSGGIALSTDTQYF. The CDR3 nucleotides are TGCGCCAGCTCCGGAGGGATAGCGCTAAGCACAGATACGCAGTATTTT. The full variable domain, its missing parts supplied by reference TRBV5-1 and TRBJ2-3, is KAGVTQTPRYLIKTRGQQVTLSCSPISGHRSVSWYQQTPGQGLQFLFEYFSETQRNKGNFPGRFSGRQFSNSRSEMNVSTLELGDSALYLCASSGGIALSTDTQYFGPGTRLTVL.

The rearrangement links TRBV10-1 to TRBJ1-2; D is possibly TRBD1 (6 bases). V was cut by 10 bases and J by 0 bases, with 24 bases left in between. This CDR3 has 17 amino acids. The germline CDR1 and CDR2 sequences are WNHNN and SYGVQD (reference sequence). CDR3 DNA sequence: TGCGCCAAACCTACAGGGACCACTACTAGGGCTAACTATGGCTACACCTTC. Translating gives CAKPTGTTTRANYGYTF.

The CDR3 loop is CASIGQGRDTQYF. In DNA, the CDR3 is TGTGCCAGCATTGGACAGGGGAGGGATACGCAGTATTTT. V gene TRBV28 combines with J gene TRBJ2-3; the match to TRBD1 covers 9 bases. The CDR3 runs 13 residues. J gave up 6 bases and V 7 bases, and 5 bases lay outside the gene matches. The germline V gene has CDR1 MDHEN and CDR2 SYDVKM. Full variable domain (outside the CDR3, taken from reference TRBV28 and TRBJ2-3): DVKVTQSSRYLVKRTGEKVFLECVQDMDHENMFWYRQDPGLGLRLIYFSYDVKMKEKGDIPEGYSVSREKKERFSLILESASTNQTSMYLCASIGQGRDTQYFGPGTRLTVL.

Only one count was recorded for this clone. The V call is TRBV20-1, the J call TRBJ2-4, with D hard to call. There are 10 residues in the CDR3. Between the trimmed V and J ends, which lost 5 bases and 2 bases, there was a span of 1 base. CDR1 DFQATT and CDR2 SNEGSKA come from the germline V gene (reference sequence). This CDR3 is CSASKNIQYF. CDR3 DNA: TGCAGTGCTTCCAAAAACATTCAGTACTTC.